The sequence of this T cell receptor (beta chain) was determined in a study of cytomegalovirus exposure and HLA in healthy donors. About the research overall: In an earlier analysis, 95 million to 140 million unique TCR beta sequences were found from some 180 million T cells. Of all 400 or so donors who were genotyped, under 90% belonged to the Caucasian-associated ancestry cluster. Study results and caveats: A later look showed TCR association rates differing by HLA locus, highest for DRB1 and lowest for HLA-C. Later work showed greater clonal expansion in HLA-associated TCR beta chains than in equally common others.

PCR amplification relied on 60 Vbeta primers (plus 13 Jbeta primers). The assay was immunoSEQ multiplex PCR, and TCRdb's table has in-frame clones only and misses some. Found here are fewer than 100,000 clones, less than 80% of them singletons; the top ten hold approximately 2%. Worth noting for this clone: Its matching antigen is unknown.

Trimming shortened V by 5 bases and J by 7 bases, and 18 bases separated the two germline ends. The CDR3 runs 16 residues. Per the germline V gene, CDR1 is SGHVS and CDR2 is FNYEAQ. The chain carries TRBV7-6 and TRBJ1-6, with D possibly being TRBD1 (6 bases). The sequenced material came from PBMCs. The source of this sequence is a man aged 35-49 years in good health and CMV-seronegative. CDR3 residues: CASSPMRTAKNSPLHF. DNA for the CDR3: TGTGCCAGCAGCCCCATGAGGACAGCTAAAAATTCACCCCTCCACTTT.